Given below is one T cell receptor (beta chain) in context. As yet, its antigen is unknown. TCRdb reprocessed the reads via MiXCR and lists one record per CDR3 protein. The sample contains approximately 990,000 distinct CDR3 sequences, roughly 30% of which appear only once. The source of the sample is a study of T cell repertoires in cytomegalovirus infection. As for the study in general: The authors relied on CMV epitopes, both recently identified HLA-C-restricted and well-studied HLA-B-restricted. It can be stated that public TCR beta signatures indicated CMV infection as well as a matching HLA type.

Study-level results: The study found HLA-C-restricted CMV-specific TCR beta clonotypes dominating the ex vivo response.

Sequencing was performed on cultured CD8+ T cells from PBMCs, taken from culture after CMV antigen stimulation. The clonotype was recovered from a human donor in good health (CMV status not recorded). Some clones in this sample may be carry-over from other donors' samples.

The CDR3 loop is CSVEGAGGEQTNSPLHF. The CDR3 DNA sequence: TGCAGCGTTGAAGGGGCCGGAGGGGAACAGACTAATTCACCCCTCCACTTT. The chain employs TRBV29-1 and TRBJ1-6, with a possible D match to TRBD1 (5 bases). V lost 1 base and J 6 bases, leaving 19 bases between the germline ends. The CDR3 has 17 amino acids. Germline V lookup: CDR1 SQVTM, CDR2 ANQGSEA.